Following are 4 T cell receptor beta chains from one sample sequenced in a study of cytomegalovirus exposure and HLA in healthy donors (TCRdb year 2017). Libraries came from the immunoSEQ multiplex PCR assay. For the multiplex PCR, a mixture combining 60 forward primers for TCR Vbeta segments and 13 reverse primers for TCR Jbeta segments was used. What TCRdb holds here is the immuneACCESS table cut down to in-frame rearrangements. Part of the clones is not present; checked against another copy, under half of the missing clones reflect an unresolved V gene, and the others are unexplained. This sample is represented by around 36,000 clones; 81% of them were singletons. The ten biggest clones cover about 9.3% of the sample. Material: PBMCs. These receptors all come from a woman in her thirties or forties in good health and CMV-seronegative.

The rearrangement joins TRBV13 to TRBJ2-1, with TRBD1 identical over 9 bases. From germline, CDR1 is PRHDT and CDR2 FYEKMQ (reference sequence). This CDR3 spans 20 amino acids. V was clipped by 4 bases and J by 2 bases; unmatched bases: 18. CDR3 sequence reads: CASSSNGGTGGAGPYNEQFF. In DNA, the CDR3 is TGTGCCAGCAGCTCGAATGGTGGAACAGGGGGCGCAGGGCCCTACAATGAGCAGTTCTTC.

The J gene is TRBJ2-5, the V gene TRBV2, with a weak D call TRBD1 (6 bases). Trimming took off 6 bases at V and 4 bases at J, with 9 bases between the two ends. Germline loops: CDR1 SNHLY, CDR2 FYNNEI. CDR3 length: 12 residues. CDR3 amino acids: CASSRGGETQYF. The CDR3 bases are TGTGCCAGCAGCAGGGGCGGAGAGACCCAGTACTTC.

As concerns this clone: Other DNA sequences in this sample translate to the same CDR3. The rearrangement uses TRBV5-6 and TRBJ1-6; TRBD1 agrees at 10 bases. CDR1 and CDR2 (germline): SGHDT, YYEEEE. The CDR3 is 16 residues long. J lost 5 bases, V lost 2 bases, and 4 bases had no gene match. The CDR3 sequence is CASSFPGTGDNSPLHF. The CDR3 coding sequence is TGTGCCAGCAGCTTTCCCGGGACAGGGGATAATTCACCCCTCCACTTT.

The chain combines TRBV5-4 with TRBJ2-7, with 8 bases identical to TRBD1. Unmatched junction bases numbered 5, after V lost 7 bases and J lost 2 bases. Germline CDR1 reads SGHNT; CDR2 reads YYREEE (reference sequence). The CDR3 contains 13 residues. The CDR3 region has the DNA TGTGCCAGCGGACTACAGGGGGCCTACGAGCAGTACTTC. Amino acids: CASGLQGAYEQYF.